Shown below are 19 T cell receptor beta chains from a single sample sequenced in a study of T cell responses to AZD1222 COVID-19 vaccine. Profiled with immunoSEQ multiplex PCR; TCRdb holds only in-frame clones, not every one. Here the sample spans 120,000 or so clones, 80% to 90% being singletons. The sample in question was peripheral blood, obtained on day 0 of AZD1222 vaccination. The source of these receptors is an adult in good health.

This sequence joins TRBV24-1 and TRBJ2-7; 8 bases are a match to TRBD2. With 6 bases clipped from V and 0 bases from J, the junction kept 9 bases outside the gene matches. Germline values: CDR1 KGHDR, CDR2 SFDVKD. The CDR3 is 16 amino acids. The CDR3 nucleotides read TGTGCCACCAGTCCGGGGGCGGGAGGTTACTCCTACGAGCAGTACTTC. This codes for CATSPGAGGYSYEQYF.

This sequence joins TRBV5-1 and TRBJ2-5; D might be TRBD1 or TRBD2, each matching 6 bases. This CDR3 comprises 15 residues. V was clipped by 3 bases and J by 5 bases, with 17 bases between them. CDR1 and CDR2 (germline): SGHRS, YFSETQ. CDR3 sequence (DNA): TGCGCCAGCAGCTCTCCACAGGGAAGCGGGGAGACCCAGTACTTC. This sequence encodes CASSSPQGSGETQYF.

This clone was detected a few times. The chain uses TRBV19 and TRBJ1-2; tentative D call: TRBD1 (6 bases). Germline-derived CDR1 and CDR2 are LNHDA and SQIVND (reference sequence). This CDR3 is built from 15 residues. The V end was cut by 3 bases, the J end by 0 bases, with 11 bases between. DNA for the CDR3: TGTGCCAGTAGTATCGTGCCAGGGGCTAACTATGGCTACACCTTC. Translated, it gives CASSIVPGANYGYTF.

V and J are TRBV6-2 or TRBV6-3 and TRBJ2-7; tentatively, D is TRBD1 (7 bases). From germline, CDR1 is MNHEY and CDR2 SVGEGT. Trimming shortened V by 5 bases and J by 1 base, and 12 bases separated the two germline ends. This CDR3 has 14 amino acids. CDR3 residues: CASSAAGGSYEQYF. The CDR3 DNA is TGTGCCAGCAGTGCCGCAGGGGGGTCCTACGAGCAGTACTTC.

This chain uses TRBV7-6 with TRBJ1-2, with unresolved D. This CDR3 has 15 residues. The V end was cut by 4 bases, the J end by 5 bases, with 17 bases between. Germline V gene data show CDR1 as SGHVS and CDR2 as FNYEAQ. CDR3 in amino acids: CASSSGSRSLYGYTF. CDR3 coding DNA: TGTGCCAGCAGCTCAGGTAGCCGGAGCCTATATGGCTACACCTTC.

V and J are TRBV7-8 and TRBJ1-2; no clear D gene. The V and J ends lost 5 bases and 2 bases respectively, with 12 bases between them. This CDR3 region has 14 residues. Germline assignment: CDR1 SGHVS and CDR2 FQNEAQ. CDR3 region: CASSPLGGNYGYTF. The CDR3 DNA follows: TGTGCCAGCAGCCCCCTGGGAGGGAACTATGGCTACACCTTC.

This chain links TRBV6-5 with TRBJ2-7; 10 nucleotides align to TRBD1. There are 14 residues in the CDR3. V lost 3 bases to trimming and J lost 3 bases; unmatched junction nucleotides: 2. Per germline, CDR1 MNHEY and CDR2 SVGAGI. CDR3 protein: CASSYGQGVYEQYF. DNA of the CDR3: TGTGCCAGCAGTTATGGACAGGGGGTCTACGAGCAGTACTTC.

CDR3 amino acids: CASSFGGYQETQYF. CDR3 DNA: TGTGCCAGCAGCTTCGGGGGTTACCAAGAGACCCAGTACTTC. This chain joins TRBV11-2 and TRBJ2-5; maybe TRBD2 (6 bases). The CDR3 loop spans 14 amino acids. The V gene lost 3 bases and the J gene lost 0 bases, with 8 bases spanning the gap. Looked up from germline, CDR1 is SGHAT and CDR2 is FQNNGV.

V and J are TRBV9 and TRBJ1-2, with D possibly TRBD1 on 5 matching bases. V gave up 4 bases and J gave up 4 bases, with 26 bases separating them. CDR1 SGDLS and CDR2 YYNGEE come from the germline V gene. The CDR3 runs to 18 residues. CDR3 DNA: TGTGCCAGCAGCTCTCGTAGGGGAGGGGAGGACGGTCTCTATGGCTACACCTTC. It specifies CASSSRRGGEDGLYGYTF.

The chain has TRBV27 and TRBJ1-6; possibly TRBD1 for D (6 bases). V was cut by 6 bases and J by 7 bases, with 16 bases left in between. In germline, CDR1 is MNHEY, CDR2 SMNVEV (reference sequence). The CDR3 is 15 residues long. Here the CDR3 DNA reads TGTGCCAGCAGACTAACAGGGTCCGGAAATTCACCCCTCCACTTT. It specifies CASRLTGSGNSPLHF.

The chain recombines TRBV11-3 with TRBJ1-3; D gene ambiguous. Germline lookup yields CDR1 SGHNT and CDR2 YENEEA. V was shortened by 5 bases and J by 0 bases, with 8 bases between the two germline ends. The CDR3 runs to 14 residues. As DNA, the CDR3 is TGTGCCAGCAGCCGGGCCCTCTCTGGAAACACCATATATTTT. It specifies CASSRALSGNTIYF.

The V gene is TRBV5-6, the J gene TRBJ2-7, with D perhaps matching TRBD2 (5 bases). Trimming pared 2 bases from V and 2 bases from J, leaving 20 bases between. Germline-derived CDR1 and CDR2 are SGHDT and YYEEEE. The CDR3 has 17 residues. CDR3 region: CASSFLLYLGDPYEQYF. The CDR3 region has the DNA TGTGCCAGCAGCTTTCTTTTATATTTGGGAGACCCCTACGAGCAGTACTTC.

The chain has TRBV18 and TRBJ1-1; D is possibly TRBD1 (6 bases). The CDR3 extends over 16 amino acids. Germline V CDR1 and CDR2: KGHSH, LQKENI. The V gene lost 5 bases and the J gene lost 0 bases, with 16 bases spanning the gap. CDR3 DNA sequence: TGTGCCAGCTCAACAGACGGGACATCCCTGAACACTGAAGCTTTCTTT. Translation: CASSTDGTSLNTEAFF.

The chain carries TRBV10-2 and TRBJ2-5, with 7 bases that match TRBD1. V lost 2 bases to trimming and J lost 3 bases; unmatched junction nucleotides: 9. Germline V gene lookup returns CDR1 WSHSY and CDR2 SAAADI. The CDR3 is 16 amino acids. CDR3 in amino acids: CASSETRGLSKETQYF. DNA of the CDR3: TGCGCCAGCAGTGAGACCAGGGGGTTGTCGAAAGAGACCCAGTACTTC.

The genes are TRBV28 and TRBJ1-1; perhaps TRBD1 as D (6 bases). V was cut by 1 base and J by 7 bases, with 10 bases left in between. This CDR3 has 13 amino acids. The germline gives CDR1 MDHEN, CDR2 SYDVKM. The CDR3 nucleotides are TGTGCCAGCAGTTTATTCGAGGGGGATGAAGCTTTCTTT. Translating it yields CASSLFEGDEAFF.

This chain uses TRBV20-1 with TRBJ2-7, with TRBD2 matching over 7 bases. The CDR3 contains 10 residues. Per germline, CDR1 DFQATT and CDR2 SNEGSKA (reference sequence). With 6 bases clipped from V and 7 bases from J, the junction kept 3 bases outside the gene matches. Written as DNA, the CDR3 is TGCAGTGCCAGGCGGGGGGAGCAGTACTTC. It translates to CSARRGEQYF.

The genes are TRBV24-1 and TRBJ1-6, with 7 positions matching TRBD1. Germline assignment: CDR1 KGHDR and CDR2 SFDVKD. The CDR3 contains 11 residues. Unmatched junction bases numbered 1, after V lost 11 bases and J lost 7 bases. The CDR3 protein is CAKTGNSPLHF. The CDR3 DNA follows: TGTGCCAAGACAGGGAATTCACCCCTCCACTTT.

The gene calls are TRBV5-1 and TRBJ2-3; no clear D. Germline V gene lookup returns CDR1 SGHRS and CDR2 YFSETQ. With 0 bases removed from V and 6 bases from J, the gap between germline ends came to 8 bases. The CDR3 runs to 13 residues. CDR3 in amino acids: CASSLAEFDTQYF. The CDR3 coding sequence is TGCGCCAGCAGCTTGGCCGAATTTGATACGCAGTATTTT.

The V call is TRBV3-1 (or the pseudogene TRBV3-2), the J call TRBJ2-7; D uncertain. This CDR3 contains 11 residues. From germline, CDR1 is LGHDT and CDR2 YNNKEL (reference sequence). V was cut by 4 bases and J by 3 bases, with 4 bases left in between. The CDR3 bases are TGTGCCAGCAGCCTCAACTACGAGCAGTACTTC. This translates into CASSLNYEQYF.